Listed here are 13 T cell receptor beta chains from one sample, sequenced in a study of blood T cell repertoires in COVID-19. Clones were sequenced by immunoSEQ multiplex PCR, and TCRdb holds only the in-frame ones, with some missing. The data contain around 400,000 clones, about nine tenths of them singletons. Material for sequencing was PBMCs or T cells enriched from blood (not recorded which). These receptors came from a woman aged 25 to 39 who had recovered from COVID-19.

This chain links TRBV25-1 with TRBJ1-1; 7 bases map to TRBD1. The junction had 8 bases not matched to a gene; V was cut back by 5 bases and J by 2 bases. CDR1 MGHDK and CDR2 SYGVNS come from the germline V gene. The CDR3 is 15 amino acids. The CDR3 DNA sequence: TGTGCCAGCAGTCAAAAACAGGGGACTAACACTGAAGCTTTCTTT. It encodes CASSQKQGTNTEAFF. Full variable domain (remainder filled in from reference TRBV25-1 and TRBJ1-1): EADIYQTPRYLVIGTGKKITLECSQTMGHDKMYWYQQDPGMELHLIHYSYGVNSTEKGDLSSESTVSRIRTEHFPLTLESARPSHTSQYLCASSQKQGTNTEAFFGQGTRLTVV.

The chain links TRBV9 to TRBJ2-3; the match to TRBD2 covers 15 bases. The V gene's germline CDR1 is SGDLS and CDR2 YYNGEE. Trimming at V came to 4 bases and at J to 6 bases, leaving 3 bases not matched to a gene. This CDR3 region has 15 residues. CDR3 bases: TGTGCCAGCAGCCTGGGACTAGCGGGGGGCGATACGCAGTATTTT. Encoded protein: CASSLGLAGGDTQYF.

The chain employs TRBV2 and TRBJ2-7, with 11 bases that match TRBD2. The germline CDR1 and CDR2 sequences are SNHLY and FYNNEI. The V gene end was trimmed by 8 bases and the J gene end by 7 bases; junction bases not matched to a gene: 10. The CDR3 spans 14 residues. The CDR3 spells CASSLAGGLREQYF. DNA for the CDR3: TGTGCCAGCTCTCTAGCGGGAGGTCTTCGGGAGCAGTACTTC. The complete variable domain, with remaining parts taken from reference TRBV2 and TRBJ2-7, reads EPEVTQTPSHQVTQMGQEVILRCVPISNHLYFYWYRQILGQKVEFLVSFYNNEISEKSEIFDDQFSVERPDGSNFTLKIRSTKLEDSAMYFCASSLAGGLREQYFGPGTRLTVT.

This clone has more than one count but fewer than ten. V usage is TRBV7-6 and J usage is TRBJ1-2; 9 nucleotides line up with TRBD1. The V gene's germline CDR1 is SGHVS and CDR2 FNYEAQ. The ends lost 7 bases at V and 6 bases at J; junction bases unmatched: 12. CDR3 length: 15 amino acids. The CDR3 here is CASTPGQGRMDGYTF. The CDR3 DNA reads as TGTGCCAGCACACCGGGACAGGGAAGGATGGATGGCTACACCTTC.

This chain uses TRBV5-1 with TRBJ1-2; 9 bases line up with TRBD1. Germline loops: CDR1 SGHRS, CDR2 YFSETQ. Trimming at V came to 2 bases and at J to 6 bases, leaving 5 bases not matched to a gene. There are 14 residues in the CDR3. The DNA of the CDR3 is TGCGCCAGCAGCTTTAGACAGGGGGAGAATGGCTACACCTTC. Protein: CASSFRQGENGYTF.

The chain has TRBV10-3 and TRBJ2-5; tentatively, D is TRBD2 (6 bases). CDR1 is ENHRY, CDR2 SYGVKD, per germline. The CDR3 consists of 15 residues. The V end lost 3 bases, the J end lost 0 bases, and 11 bases lay between the germline ends. This chain's CDR3 is CAISDIGGDQETQYF. As DNA, the CDR3 is TGTGCCATCAGTGACATCGGCGGGGACCAAGAGACCCAGTACTTC.

V is TRBV11-3 and J is TRBJ2-1; possible D gene TRBD1, 5 bases. Germline-derived CDR1 and CDR2 are SGHNT and YENEEA. CDR3 length equals 16 residues. Trimming left V 5 bases short and J 6 bases short, with 20 bases between. The CDR3 region is CASSPGFGPAINEQFF. CDR3 in DNA: TGTGCCAGCAGCCCAGGGTTCGGACCCGCCATCAATGAGCAGTTCTTC.

This rearrangement joins TRBV7-9 to TRBJ1-4; tentative D call: TRBD1 (5 bases). The ends were cut back, 1 base at V and 0 bases at J, with 15 bases in the middle. Germline CDR1 reads SEHNR; CDR2 reads FQNEAQ (reference sequence). The CDR3 spans 18 residues. The CDR3 nucleotides are TGTGCCAGCAGCTTAGTCCACAGGCCCAATCCAACTAATGAAAAACTGTTTTTT. Protein sequence: CASSLVHRPNPTNEKLFF.

The genes are TRBV2 and TRBJ2-1; maybe TRBD2 (5 bases). Germline CDR1 reads SNHLY; CDR2 reads FYNNEI. V dropped 6 bases and J dropped 8 bases, with 17 bases sitting between them. There are 14 residues in the CDR3. The CDR3 sequence is CASSALGAWHEQFF. CDR3 DNA: TGTGCCAGCAGCGCACTGGGAGCCTGGCATGAGCAGTTCTTC.

J is TRBJ2-3 and V is TRBV5-1, with a weak D call TRBD1 (8 bases). The V gene lost 5 bases and the J gene lost 5 bases, with 21 bases spanning the gap. In germline, CDR1 is SGHRS, CDR2 YFSETQ. The CDR3 runs 16 residues. CDR3 nucleotides: TGCGCCAGCAGTCCTGCCCAACAGGGGGGGGTAGATACGCAGTATTTT. Its translation: CASSPAQQGGVDTQYF.

The chain carries TRBV28 and TRBJ1-6, with D possibly being TRBD1 (5 bases). This CDR3 has 14 amino acids. CDR1 is MDHEN and CDR2 is SYDVKM in the germline V gene. The V end was cut by 4 bases, the J end by 10 bases, with 14 bases between. CDR3 residues: CASSYGGVRSPLHF. The CDR3 DNA sequence: TGTGCCAGCAGTTACGGGGGGGTTAGGTCACCCCTCCACTTT.

About this clone: Compared with germline, one end of the junction differs, possibly owing to a read error. J is TRBJ1-2 and V is TRBV18; 7 nucleotides align to TRBD1. The CDR3 consists of 14 residues. Per germline, CDR1 KGHSH and CDR2 LQKENI. The chain's CDR3 is CASSPRQGHDGYTF. Written as DNA, the CDR3 is TGTGCCAGCTCTCCACGACAGGGCCATGATGGCTACACCTTC. Combining the CDR3 with reference TRBV18 and TRBJ1-2 gives the whole variable domain NAGVMQNPRHLVRRRGQEARLRCSPMKGHSHVYWYRQLPEEGLKFMVYLQKENIIDESGMPKERFSAEFPKEGPSILRIQQVVRGDSAAYFCASSPRQGHDGYTFGSGTRLTVV.

The chain employs TRBV4-2 and TRBJ1-1; 8 nucleotides agree with TRBD1. Per the germline V gene, CDR1 is LGHNA and CDR2 is YNFKEQ. This CDR3 is 15 amino acids long. Trimming cost V 2 bases and J 6 bases; bases outside gene matches: 8. This CDR3 reads CASSQNHRGSPEAFF. CDR3 nucleotide sequence: TGTGCCAGCAGCCAAAACCACAGGGGGAGTCCTGAAGCTTTCTTT.